One and the same sample provided the 12 T cell receptor beta chains below, sequenced in a study of blood T cell repertoires in COVID-19. This table comes from immunoSEQ multiplex PCR, and its TCRdb copy is limited to in-frame clones, with some not included. In the table there are approximately 82,000 clones, roughly four fifths of which are singletons. Sample: peripheral blood. The receptor set was obtained from a human donor in a cohort sampled during active COVID-19.

This sequence joins TRBV2 and TRBJ1-3; D might be TRBD1 (6 bases). V was clipped by 6 bases and J by 4 bases, with 19 bases between them. This CDR3 is 16 amino acids long. The germline CDR1 and CDR2 sequences are SNHLY and FYNNEI. Written as DNA, the CDR3 is TGTGCCAGCAGCAGGCAGGGGTATAGTGTGGGAAACACCATATATTTT. Translated, it gives CASSRQGYSVGNTIYF.

The V call is TRBV29-1, the J call TRBJ1-2, with D uncertain. This CDR3 spans 11 amino acids. Germline loops: CDR1 SQVTM, CDR2 ANQGSEA. V was pared by 4 bases and J by 4 bases, with 7 bases between. CDR3 residues: CSVVSGYGYTF. The CDR3 DNA sequence: TGCAGCGTTGTGTCGGGCTATGGCTACACCTTC. Looking up the rest from reference TRBV29-1 and TRBJ1-2 gives the full variable domain: SAVISQKPSRDICQRGTSLTIQCQVDSQVTMMFWYRQQPGQSLTLIATANQGSEATYESGFVIDKFPISRPNLTFSTLTVSNMSPEDSSIYLCSVVSGYGYTFGSGTRLTVV.

The chain links TRBV3-1 (or the pseudogene TRBV3-2) to TRBJ1-1, with D perhaps matching TRBD1 (5 bases). Germline V gene data show CDR1 as LGHDT and CDR2 as YNNKEL (reference sequence). The CDR3 is 14 amino acids. Trimming stripped 3 bases from V and 1 base from J, with 9 bases between. CDR3 DNA sequence: TGTGCCAGCAGCCACCAGGGAGGGAACACTGAAGCTTTCTTT. Translated, it gives CASSHQGGNTEAFF.

The chain combines TRBV28 with TRBJ2-1, with TRBD1 identical over 7 bases. With 10 bases clipped from V and 8 bases from J, the junction kept 8 bases outside the gene matches. The CDR3 sequence is 12 residues long. Germline CDR1 reads MDHEN; CDR2 reads SYDVKM. DNA for the CDR3: TGTGCCACCCGGGACAGAAGCCATGAGCAGTTCTTC. Protein: CATRDRSHEQFF.

The chain carries TRBV11-3 and TRBJ2-7; 7 bases line up with TRBD1. The ends lost 5 bases at V and 4 bases at J; junction bases unmatched: 8. Germline CDR1 is SGHNT and CDR2 is YENEEA. The CDR3 has 14 amino acids. DNA of the CDR3: TGTGCCAGCAGCCGAAGGGGGCGCGGGTACGAGCAGTACTTC. Its translation is CASSRRGRGYEQYF.

The rearrangement uses TRBV18 and TRBJ2-5; 9 positions agree with TRBD1. J was trimmed by 5 bases and V by 1 base; bases with no gene match: 5. The germline V gene encodes CDR1 KGHSH and CDR2 LQKENI. There are 15 residues in the CDR3. The CDR3 here is CASSPRQGVIETQYF. The CDR3 DNA is TGTGCCAGCTCACCACGACAGGGGGTGATCGAGACCCAGTACTTC.

The chain links TRBV7-9 to TRBJ1-1; no definite D call. In germline, CDR1 is SEHNR, CDR2 FQNEAQ (reference sequence). V was pared by 5 bases and J by 1 base, with 8 bases between. The CDR3 extends over 13 amino acids. CDR3 DNA sequence: TGTGCCAGCAGCCGAGGTCGGAACACTGAAGCTTTCTTT. As protein: CASSRGRNTEAFF.

The chain has TRBV11-2 and TRBJ2-7; 7 bases agree with TRBD1. The junction had 11 bases not matched to a gene; V was cut back by 5 bases and J by 1 base. The CDR3 is made up of 16 amino acids. In germline, CDR1 is SGHAT, CDR2 FQNNGV. The CDR3 spells CASSRTGTDPSYEQYF. The CDR3 nucleotides read TGTGCCAGCAGCAGAACAGGGACAGACCCTTCCTACGAGCAGTACTTC.

The rearrangement links TRBV6-5 to TRBJ1-2, with 9 positions matching TRBD1. V trimming: 6 bases; J trimming: 7 bases; junction bases outside the gene matches: 6. Germline CDR1 is MNHEY and CDR2 is SVGAGI. The CDR3 contains 13 residues. In nucleotides, the CDR3 is TGTGCCAGCAGGCGGGACAGGGTCCCTGGCTACACCTTC. Its protein product is CASRRDRVPGYTF.

The V call is TRBV2, the J call TRBJ1-5, with 11 bases lining up with TRBD1. The germline V gene encodes CDR1 SNHLY and CDR2 FYNNEI. V was clipped by 5 bases and J by 1 base; unmatched bases: 4. The CDR3 consists of 16 residues. The CDR3 sequence is CASSKGTGGSNQPQHF. CDR3 DNA sequence: TGTGCCAGCAGTAAAGGGACAGGGGGGAGCAATCAGCCCCAGCATTTT.

CDR3 loop: CASRAGTMGNQPQHF. As DNA, the CDR3 is TGTGCCAGCAGAGCCGGGACAATGGGCAATCAGCCCCAGCATTTT. This chain uses TRBV6-5 with TRBJ1-5; D is possibly TRBD1 (6 bases). This CDR3 region has 15 residues. The germline V and J ends were trimmed by 6 bases and 2 bases, with 14 bases remaining between them. Germline V lookup: CDR1 MNHEY, CDR2 SVGAGI.

The V gene is TRBV6-5, the J gene TRBJ1-2; tentative D call: TRBD1 (6 bases). The CDR3 extends over 14 amino acids. V shed 6 bases and J shed 2 bases, with 13 bases lying between them. Germline V gives CDR1 MNHEY, CDR2 SVGAGI. This CDR3 is CASRKGGNNYGYTF. CDR3 nucleotide sequence: TGTGCCAGCAGGAAGGGGGGGAACAACTATGGCTACACCTTC.